This TCR beta chain was captured by sequencing in a study of T cells in localized non-small cell lung cancer. Study-level findings and limits: Researchers found a median approximately 55 of the top 100 tumor clones in adjacent lung. Adjacent uninvolved lung tissue had the highest T cell clonality, exceeding tumor. Since sequencing was restricted to only one region of the tumor, intratumor heterogeneity remains a possibility.

A remark on this clone: Its matching antigen is unknown.

TCRdb keeps only in-frame clones here, not all; method: immunoSEQ multiplex PCR. The sample holds nearly 25,000 clones; roughly nine tenths are singletons and the top ten take about 15%. This CDR3 comprises 13 residues. Germline values: CDR1 SGHAT, CDR2 FQDESV (reference sequence). V shed 4 bases and J 16 bases; nucleotides not matched to a gene: 13. The chain uses TRBV11-1 and TRBJ2-1; 7 nucleotides agree with TRBD1. Here the sequenced sample was peripheral blood, taken before any cancer treatment. The TCR comes from a man aged 35-69 years with stage III squamous cell lung carcinoma. The CDR3 sequence is CASSSRTGRPCFF. The DNA of the CDR3 is TGTGCCAGCAGCTCGAGGACAGGTCGACCTTGTTTCTTC.